This T cell receptor beta chain was observed in a study of T cells in Graves' hyperthyroidism and ophthalmopathy. There are 14 residues in the CDR3. V lost 0 bases to trimming and J lost 1 base, with 7 bases between them. Germline CDR1 ENHRY, CDR2 SYGVKD. This clonotype was detected many times. Active moderate-to-severe ophthalmopathy, Clinical Activity Score at least 3, NOSPECS at least 4, under 3 months' duration. Amplified TCR beta CDR3 regions derived from RNA transcripts. Researchers ran a first-round RT-PCR on the TCR CDR3 using the HTBI primer set. Using its own MiXCR run on the multiplex PCR reads, TCRdb lists one record per CDR3 protein. The sample comprises a few hundred thousand distinct CDR3 sequences, 15% to 20% of which are singletons, and about 51% rests with the top ten.

Input material: blood. This chain links TRBV10-3 with TRBJ2-7; perhaps TRBD1 as D (5 bases). The clonotype was recovered from a woman aged 55 to 70 with Graves' ophthalmopathy. The CDR3 nucleotides are TGTGCCATCAGTGAGTCGAAGGGGTCCTACGAGCAGTACTTC. Amino acid sequence: CAISESKGSYEQYF.